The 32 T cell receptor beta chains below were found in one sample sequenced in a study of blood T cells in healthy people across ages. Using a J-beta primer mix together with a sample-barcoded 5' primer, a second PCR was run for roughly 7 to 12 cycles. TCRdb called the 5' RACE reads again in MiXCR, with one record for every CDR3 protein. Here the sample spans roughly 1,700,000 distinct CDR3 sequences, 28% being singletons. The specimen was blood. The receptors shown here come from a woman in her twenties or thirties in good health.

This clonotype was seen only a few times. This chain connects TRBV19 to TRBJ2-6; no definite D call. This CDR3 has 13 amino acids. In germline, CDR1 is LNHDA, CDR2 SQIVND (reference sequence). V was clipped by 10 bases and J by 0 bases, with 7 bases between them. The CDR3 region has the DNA TGTGCCACCCAGACCTCTGGGGCCAACGTCCTGACTTTC. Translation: CATQTSGANVLTF.

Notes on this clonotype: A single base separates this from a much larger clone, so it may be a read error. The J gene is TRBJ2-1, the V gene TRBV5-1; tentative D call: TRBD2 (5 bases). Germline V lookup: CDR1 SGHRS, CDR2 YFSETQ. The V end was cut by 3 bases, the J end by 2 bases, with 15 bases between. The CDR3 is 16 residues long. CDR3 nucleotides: TGCGCCAGCAGCTCGGAAGCGGAGACTACCTACAATGAGCAGTTCTTC. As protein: CASSSEAETTYNEQFF.

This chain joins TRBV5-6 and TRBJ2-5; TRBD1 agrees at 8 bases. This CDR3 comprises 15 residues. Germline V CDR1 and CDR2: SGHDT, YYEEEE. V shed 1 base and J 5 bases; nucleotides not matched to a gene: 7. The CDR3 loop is CASSLLSRGHETQYF. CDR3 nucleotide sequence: TGTGCCAGCAGCTTGCTGTCCAGGGGGCATGAGACCCAGTACTTC. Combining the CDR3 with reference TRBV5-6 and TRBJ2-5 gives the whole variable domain DAGVTQSPTHLIKTRGQQVTLRCSPKSGHDTVSWYQQALGQGPQFIFQYYEEEERQRGNFPDRFSGHQFPNYSSELNVNALLLGDSALYLCASSLLSRGHETQYFGPGTRLLVL.

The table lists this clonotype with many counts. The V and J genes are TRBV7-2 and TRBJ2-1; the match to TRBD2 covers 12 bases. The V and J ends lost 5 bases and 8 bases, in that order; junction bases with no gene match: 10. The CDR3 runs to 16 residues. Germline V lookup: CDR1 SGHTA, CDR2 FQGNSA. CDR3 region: CASSLSLAGGTDEQFF. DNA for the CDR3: TGTGCCAGCAGCCTATCACTAGCGGGAGGAACGGATGAGCAGTTCTTC. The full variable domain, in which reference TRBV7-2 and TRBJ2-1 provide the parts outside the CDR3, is GAGVSQSPSNKVTEKGKDVELRCDPISGHTALYWYRQSLGQGLEFLIYFQGNSAPDKSGLPSDRFSAERTGGSVSTLTIQRTQQEDSAVYLCASSLSLAGGTDEQFFGPGTRLTVL.

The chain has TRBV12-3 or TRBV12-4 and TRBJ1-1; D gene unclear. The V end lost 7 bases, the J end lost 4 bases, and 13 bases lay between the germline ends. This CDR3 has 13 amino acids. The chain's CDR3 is CASTQSPGTEAFF. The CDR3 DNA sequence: TGTGCCAGCACCCAGAGCCCGGGCACTGAAGCTTTCTTT.

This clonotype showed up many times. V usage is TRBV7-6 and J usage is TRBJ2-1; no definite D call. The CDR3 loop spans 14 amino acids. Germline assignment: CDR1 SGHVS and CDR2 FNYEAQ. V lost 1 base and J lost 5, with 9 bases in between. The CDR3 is CASSLGQDNNEQFF. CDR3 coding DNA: TGTGCCAGCAGCTTAGGTCAGGATAACAATGAGCAGTTCTTC.

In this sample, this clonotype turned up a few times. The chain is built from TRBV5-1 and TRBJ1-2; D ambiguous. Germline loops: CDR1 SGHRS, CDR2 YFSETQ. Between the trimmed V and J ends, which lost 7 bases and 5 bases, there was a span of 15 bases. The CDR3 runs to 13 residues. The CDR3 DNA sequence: TGCGCCAGCCAAGAGGGTTCTGGGTATGGCTACACCTTC. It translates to CASQEGSGYGYTF.

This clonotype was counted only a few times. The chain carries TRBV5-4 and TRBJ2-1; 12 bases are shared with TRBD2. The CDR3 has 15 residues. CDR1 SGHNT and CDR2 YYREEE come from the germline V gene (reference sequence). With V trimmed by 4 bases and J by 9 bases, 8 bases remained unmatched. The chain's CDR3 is CASSPPSGGGGEQFF. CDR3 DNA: TGTGCCAGCAGCCCCCCTAGCGGGGGGGGCGGTGAGCAGTTCTTC.

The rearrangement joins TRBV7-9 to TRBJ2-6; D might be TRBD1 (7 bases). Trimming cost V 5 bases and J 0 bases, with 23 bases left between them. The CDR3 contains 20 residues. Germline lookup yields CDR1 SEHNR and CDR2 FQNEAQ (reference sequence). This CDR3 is CASSLPSADRKYSGANVLTF. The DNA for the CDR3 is TGTGCCAGCAGCCTCCCTAGCGCGGACAGGAAATACTCTGGGGCCAACGTCCTGACTTTC.

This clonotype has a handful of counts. The chain's CDR3 is CASSPNRGGNQPQHF. CDR3 nucleotide sequence: TGTGCCAGCTCACCGAACAGGGGTGGCAATCAGCCCCAGCATTTT. The chain uses TRBV18 and TRBJ1-5; 7 bases fit TRBD1. The CDR3 loop spans 15 amino acids. V shed 3 bases, J shed 2 bases, and the junction held 4 bases outside the gene matches. Germline V CDR1 and CDR2: KGHSH, LQKENI.

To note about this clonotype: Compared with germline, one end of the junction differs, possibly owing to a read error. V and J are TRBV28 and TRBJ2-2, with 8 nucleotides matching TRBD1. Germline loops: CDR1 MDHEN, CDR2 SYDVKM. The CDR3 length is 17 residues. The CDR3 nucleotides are TGTGCCAGCAGTTTTGCCGGAAGGACAGGGAACACCGGGGATCTGTTTTTT. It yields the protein CASSFAGRTGNTGDLFF.

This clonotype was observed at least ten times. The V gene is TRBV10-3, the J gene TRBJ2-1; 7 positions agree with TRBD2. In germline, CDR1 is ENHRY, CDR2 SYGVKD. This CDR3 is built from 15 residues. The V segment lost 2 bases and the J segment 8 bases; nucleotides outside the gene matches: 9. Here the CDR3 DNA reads TGTGCCATCAGTGAGCTCGGGGAGGGAGGGGATGAGCAGTTCTTC. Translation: CAISELGEGGDEQFF.

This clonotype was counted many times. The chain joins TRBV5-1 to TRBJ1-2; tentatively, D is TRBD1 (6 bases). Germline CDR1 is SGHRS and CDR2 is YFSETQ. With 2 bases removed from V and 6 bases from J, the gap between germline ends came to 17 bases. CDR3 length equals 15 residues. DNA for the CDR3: TGCGCCAGCAGCTTATTGGCAGGGGTGGAGAATGGCTACACCTTC. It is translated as CASSLLAGVENGYTF.

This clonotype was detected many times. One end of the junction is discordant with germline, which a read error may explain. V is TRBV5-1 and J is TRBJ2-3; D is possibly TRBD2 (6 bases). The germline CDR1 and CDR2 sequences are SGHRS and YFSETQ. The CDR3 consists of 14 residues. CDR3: CASSSAGSTDTQYF. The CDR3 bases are TGTGCCAGCAGCTCCGCGGGGAGCACAGATACGCAGTATTTT.

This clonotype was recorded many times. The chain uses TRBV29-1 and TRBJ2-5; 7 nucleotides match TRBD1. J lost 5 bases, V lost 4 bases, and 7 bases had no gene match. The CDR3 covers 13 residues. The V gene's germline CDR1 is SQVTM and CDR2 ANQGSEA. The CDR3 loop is CSVAVTGLETQYF. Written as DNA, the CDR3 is TGCAGCGTTGCGGTGACAGGGTTGGAGACCCAGTACTTC.

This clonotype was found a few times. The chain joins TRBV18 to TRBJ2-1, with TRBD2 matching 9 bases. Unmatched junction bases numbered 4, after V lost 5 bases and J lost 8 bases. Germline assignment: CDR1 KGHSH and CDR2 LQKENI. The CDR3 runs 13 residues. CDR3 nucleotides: TGTGCCAGCTCAGGCGGGGGGGCTCATGAGCAGTTCTTC. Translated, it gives CASSGGGAHEQFF.

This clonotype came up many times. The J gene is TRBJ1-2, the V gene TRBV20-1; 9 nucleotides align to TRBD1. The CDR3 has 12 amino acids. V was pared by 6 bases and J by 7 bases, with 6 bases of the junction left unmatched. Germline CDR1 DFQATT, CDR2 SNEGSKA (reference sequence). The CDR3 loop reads CSAPRTGAGYTF. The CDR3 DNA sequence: TGCAGTGCCCCCCGGACAGGGGCTGGCTACACCTTC.

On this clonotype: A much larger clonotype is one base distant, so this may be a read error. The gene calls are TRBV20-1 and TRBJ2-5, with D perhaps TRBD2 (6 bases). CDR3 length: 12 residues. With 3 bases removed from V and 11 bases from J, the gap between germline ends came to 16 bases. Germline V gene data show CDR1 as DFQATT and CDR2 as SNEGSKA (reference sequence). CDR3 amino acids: CSARLGGYEQYF. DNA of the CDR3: TGCAGTGCTAGGCTGGGGGGTTATGAGCAGTACTTC.

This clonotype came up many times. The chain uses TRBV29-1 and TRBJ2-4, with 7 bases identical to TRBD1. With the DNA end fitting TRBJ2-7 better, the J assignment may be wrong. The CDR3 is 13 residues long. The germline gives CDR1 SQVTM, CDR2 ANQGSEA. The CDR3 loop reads CSVDGPTGTEQYF. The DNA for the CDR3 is TGCAGCGTTGACGGGCCGACAGGGACCGAGCAGTACTTC.

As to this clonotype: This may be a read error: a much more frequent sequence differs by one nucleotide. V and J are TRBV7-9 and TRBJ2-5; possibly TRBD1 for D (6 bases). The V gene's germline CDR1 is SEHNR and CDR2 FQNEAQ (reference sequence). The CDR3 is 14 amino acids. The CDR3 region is CASGLTRGQETQYF. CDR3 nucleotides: TGTGCCAGCGGCTTAACGAGGGGGCAAGAGACCCAGTACTTC.

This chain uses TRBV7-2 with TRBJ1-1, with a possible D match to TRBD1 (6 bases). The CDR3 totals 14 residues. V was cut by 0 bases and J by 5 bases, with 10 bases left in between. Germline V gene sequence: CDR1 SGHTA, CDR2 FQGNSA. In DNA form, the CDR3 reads TGTGCCAGCAGCTTAGCAACAGGGTTTACTGAAGCTTTCTTT. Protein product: CASSLATGFTEAFF.

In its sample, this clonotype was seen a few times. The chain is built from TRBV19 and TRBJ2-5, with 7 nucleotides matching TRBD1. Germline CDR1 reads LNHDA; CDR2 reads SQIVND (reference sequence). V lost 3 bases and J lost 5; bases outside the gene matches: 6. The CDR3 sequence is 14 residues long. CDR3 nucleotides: TGTGCCAGTAGTATGAGTGACAGGGCTGAGACCCAGTACTTC. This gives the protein CASSMSDRAETQYF.

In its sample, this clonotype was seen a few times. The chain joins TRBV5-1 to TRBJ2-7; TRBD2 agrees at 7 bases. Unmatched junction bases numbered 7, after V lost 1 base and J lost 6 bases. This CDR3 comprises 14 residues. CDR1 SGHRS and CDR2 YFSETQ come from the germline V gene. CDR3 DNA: TGCGCCAGCAGCTTGTCTGCGGGAGTCGGCGAGCAGTACTTC. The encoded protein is CASSLSAGVGEQYF.

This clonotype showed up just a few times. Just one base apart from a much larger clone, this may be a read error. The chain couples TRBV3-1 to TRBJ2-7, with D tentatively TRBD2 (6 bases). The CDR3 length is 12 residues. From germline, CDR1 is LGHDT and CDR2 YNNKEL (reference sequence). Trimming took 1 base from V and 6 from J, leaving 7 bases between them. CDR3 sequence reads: CASSQGGIEQYF. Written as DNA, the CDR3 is TGTGCCAGCAGCCAAGGCGGGATCGAGCAGTACTTC.

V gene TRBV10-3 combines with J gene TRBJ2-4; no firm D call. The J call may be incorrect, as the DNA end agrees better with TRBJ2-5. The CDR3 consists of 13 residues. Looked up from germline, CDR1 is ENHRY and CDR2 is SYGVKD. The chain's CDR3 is CAISEKPIETQYF. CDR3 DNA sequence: TGTGCCATCAGTGAGAAACCCATTGAGACCCAGTACTTC.

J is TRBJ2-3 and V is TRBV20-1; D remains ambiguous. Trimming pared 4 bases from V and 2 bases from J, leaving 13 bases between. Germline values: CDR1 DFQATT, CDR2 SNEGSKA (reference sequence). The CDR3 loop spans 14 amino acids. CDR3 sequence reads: CSAIVARVTDTQYF. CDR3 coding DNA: TGCAGTGCTATAGTGGCCAGAGTCACAGATACGCAGTATTTT.

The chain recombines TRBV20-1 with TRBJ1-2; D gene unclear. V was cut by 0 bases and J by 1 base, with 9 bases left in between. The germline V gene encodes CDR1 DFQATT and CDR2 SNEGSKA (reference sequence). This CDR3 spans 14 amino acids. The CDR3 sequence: CSARETRNNYGYTF. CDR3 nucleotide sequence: TGCAGTGCTAGAGAGACCCGGAATAACTATGGCTACACCTTC.

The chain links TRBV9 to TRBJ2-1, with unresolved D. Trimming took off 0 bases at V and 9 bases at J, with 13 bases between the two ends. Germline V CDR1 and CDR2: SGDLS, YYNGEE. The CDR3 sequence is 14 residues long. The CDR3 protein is CASSVASVGGEQFF. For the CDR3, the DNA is TGTGCCAGCAGCGTAGCTTCTGTGGGTGGTGAGCAGTTCTTC.

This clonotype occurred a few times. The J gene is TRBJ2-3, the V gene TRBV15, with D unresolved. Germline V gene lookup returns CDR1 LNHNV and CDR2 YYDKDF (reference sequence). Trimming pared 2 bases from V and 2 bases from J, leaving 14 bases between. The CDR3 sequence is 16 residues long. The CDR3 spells CATSRQAHVLTDTQYF. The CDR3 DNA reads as TGTGCCACCAGCAGACAGGCTCACGTACTCACAGATACGCAGTATTTT.

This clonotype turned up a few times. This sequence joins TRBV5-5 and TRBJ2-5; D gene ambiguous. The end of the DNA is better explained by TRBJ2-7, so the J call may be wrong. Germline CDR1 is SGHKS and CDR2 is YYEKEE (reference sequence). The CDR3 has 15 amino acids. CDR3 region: CASTLSNQLYHEQYF. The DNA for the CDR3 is TGTGCCAGCACCCTTTCGAATCAGCTGTACCACGAGCAGTACTTC.

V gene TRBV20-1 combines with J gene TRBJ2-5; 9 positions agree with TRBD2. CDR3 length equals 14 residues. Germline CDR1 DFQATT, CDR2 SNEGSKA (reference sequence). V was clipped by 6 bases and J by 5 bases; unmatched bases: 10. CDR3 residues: CSAKGAGGEETQYF. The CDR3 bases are TGCAGTGCAAAGGGAGCGGGGGGTGAGGAGACCCAGTACTTC.

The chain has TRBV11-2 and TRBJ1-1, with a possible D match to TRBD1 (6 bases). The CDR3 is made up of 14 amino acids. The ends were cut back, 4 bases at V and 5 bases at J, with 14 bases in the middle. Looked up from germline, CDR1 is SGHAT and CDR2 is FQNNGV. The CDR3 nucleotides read TGTGCCAGCAGCTACCTACAGGGTGAAACTGAAGCTTTCTTT. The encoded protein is CASSYLQGETEAFF.